This T cell receptor beta chain was captured in a study of spatial heterogeneity in lung cancer. The wider study: Alpha-chain sequences were consistently detected less often than beta-chain sequences. An average of more than ten raw reads was observed per unique TCR and UMI combination.

The CDR3 contains 16 residues. Trimming pared 2 bases from V and 1 base from J, leaving 12 bases between. Germline CDR1 MDHEN, CDR2 SYDVKM. TCR cDNA molecules each had a unique molecular identifier. TCRdb reprocessed the 5' RACE reads with MiXCR, giving one entry per CDR3 protein. This repertoire shows approximately 12,000 distinct CDR3 sequences, roughly 6.2% found once; its top ten account for about 9.3%. The time point was: sample taken at primary tumor resection. No cells were sorted before sequencing. The whole RNA sequenced was extracted from tumor, nontumor lung or frozen PBMC. Samples were obtained from more than 70 donors, all untreated early-stage non-small cell lung cancer patients. This clonotype was counted at least ten times.

This clonotype originated in a male donor with early-stage non-small cell lung cancer. The input for sequencing was normal lung tissue next to the tumor, taken at surgery. The chain uses TRBV28 and TRBJ2-4; the D is unclear. The CDR3 spells CASSLGPALAKNIQYF. The CDR3 region has the DNA TGTGCCAGCAGTTTAGGGCCCGCTCTGGCCAAAAACATTCAGTACTTC.